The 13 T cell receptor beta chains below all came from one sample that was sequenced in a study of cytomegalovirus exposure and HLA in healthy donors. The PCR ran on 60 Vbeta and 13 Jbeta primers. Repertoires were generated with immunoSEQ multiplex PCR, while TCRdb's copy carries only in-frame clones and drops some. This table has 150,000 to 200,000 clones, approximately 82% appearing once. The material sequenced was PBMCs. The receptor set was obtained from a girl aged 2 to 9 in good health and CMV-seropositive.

The CDR3 DNA reads TGCGCCCCCGTTCTTAAGGCGCCCTACAGGTCCCAGCCCCAGCATTTT. It is translated as CAPVLKAPYRSQPQHF. The gene calls are TRBV4-1 and TRBJ1-5; D perhaps matches TRBD1 (5 bases). Germline CDR1 MGHRA, CDR2 YSYEKL. Between the trimmed V and J ends, which lost 11 bases and 7 bases, there was a span of 27 bases. The CDR3 totals 16 residues.

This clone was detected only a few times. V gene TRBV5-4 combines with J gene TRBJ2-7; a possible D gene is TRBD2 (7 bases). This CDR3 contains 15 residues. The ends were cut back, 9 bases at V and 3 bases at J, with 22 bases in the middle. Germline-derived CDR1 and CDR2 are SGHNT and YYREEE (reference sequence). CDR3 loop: CATAKGGDSYYEQYF. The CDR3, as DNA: TGTGCCACAGCGAAGGGGGGGGACTCCTACTACGAGCAGTACTTC.

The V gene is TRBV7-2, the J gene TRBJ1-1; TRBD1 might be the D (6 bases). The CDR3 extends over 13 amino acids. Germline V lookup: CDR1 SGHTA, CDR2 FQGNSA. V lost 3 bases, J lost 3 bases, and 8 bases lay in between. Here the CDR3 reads CASSFYRDTEAFF. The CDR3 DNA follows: TGTGCCAGCAGCTTCTACAGGGACACTGAAGCTTTCTTT.

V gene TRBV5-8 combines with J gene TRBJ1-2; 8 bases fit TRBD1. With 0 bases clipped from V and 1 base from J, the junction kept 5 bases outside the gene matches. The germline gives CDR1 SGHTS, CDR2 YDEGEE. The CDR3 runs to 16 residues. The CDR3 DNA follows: TGTGCCAGCAGCTTGGGGACAGGGAGAAATAACTATGGCTACACCTTC. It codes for CASSLGTGRNNYGYTF.

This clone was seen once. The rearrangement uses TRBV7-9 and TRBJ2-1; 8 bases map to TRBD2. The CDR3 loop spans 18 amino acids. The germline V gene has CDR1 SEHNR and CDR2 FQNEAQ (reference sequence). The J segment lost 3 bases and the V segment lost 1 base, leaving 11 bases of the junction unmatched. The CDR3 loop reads CASSLEPGLAPNYNEQFF. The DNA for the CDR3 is TGTGCCAGCAGCTTAGAACCAGGACTAGCCCCCAACTACAATGAGCAGTTCTTC.

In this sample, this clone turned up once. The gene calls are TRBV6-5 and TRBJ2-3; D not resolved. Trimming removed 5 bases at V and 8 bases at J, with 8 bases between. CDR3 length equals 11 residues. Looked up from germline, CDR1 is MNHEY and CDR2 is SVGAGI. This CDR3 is CASSETGTQYF. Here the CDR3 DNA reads TGTGCCAGCAGTGAGACGGGTACGCAGTATTTT.

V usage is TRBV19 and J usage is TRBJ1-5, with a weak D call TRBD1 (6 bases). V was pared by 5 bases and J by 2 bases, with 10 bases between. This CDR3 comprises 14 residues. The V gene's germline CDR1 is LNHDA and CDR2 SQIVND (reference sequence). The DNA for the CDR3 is TGTGCCAGTAGTGCGACAGGAGGCAATCAGCCCCAGCATTTT. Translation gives CASSATGGNQPQHF.

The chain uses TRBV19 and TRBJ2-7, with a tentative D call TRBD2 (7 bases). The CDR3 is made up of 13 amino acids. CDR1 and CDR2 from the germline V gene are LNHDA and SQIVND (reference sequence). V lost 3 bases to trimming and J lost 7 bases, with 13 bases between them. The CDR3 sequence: CASSIRGAGEQYF. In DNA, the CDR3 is TGTGCCAGTAGTATCCGGGGGGCGGGGGAGCAGTACTTC.

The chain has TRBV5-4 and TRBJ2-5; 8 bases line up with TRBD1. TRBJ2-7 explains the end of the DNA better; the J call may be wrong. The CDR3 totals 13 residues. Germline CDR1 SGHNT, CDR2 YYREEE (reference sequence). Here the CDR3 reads CASSRDRFDEQYF. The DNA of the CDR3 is TGTGCCAGCAGCCGGGACAGGTTCGACGAGCAGTACTTC.

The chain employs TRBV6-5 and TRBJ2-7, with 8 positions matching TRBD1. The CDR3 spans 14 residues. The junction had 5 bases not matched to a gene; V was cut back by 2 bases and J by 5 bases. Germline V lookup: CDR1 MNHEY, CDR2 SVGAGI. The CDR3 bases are TGTGCCAGCAGTTACACAGGGGGATTCCACGAGCAGTACTTC. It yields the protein CASSYTGGFHEQYF.

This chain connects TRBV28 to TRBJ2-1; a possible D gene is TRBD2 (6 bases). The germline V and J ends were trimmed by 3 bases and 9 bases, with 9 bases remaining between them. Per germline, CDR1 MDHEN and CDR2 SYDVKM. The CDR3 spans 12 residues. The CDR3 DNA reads TGTGCCAGCAGTTTTCGGGGGTTTGAGCAGTTCTTC. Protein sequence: CASSFRGFEQFF. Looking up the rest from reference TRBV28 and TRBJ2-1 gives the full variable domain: DVKVTQSSRYLVKRTGEKVFLECVQDMDHENMFWYRQDPGLGLRLIYFSYDVKMKEKGDIPEGYSVSREKKERFSLILESASTNQTSMYLCASSFRGFEQFFGPGTRLTVL.

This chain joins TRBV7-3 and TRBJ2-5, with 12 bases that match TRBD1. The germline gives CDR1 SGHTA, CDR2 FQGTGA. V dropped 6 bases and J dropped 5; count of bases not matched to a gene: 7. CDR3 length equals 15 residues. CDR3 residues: CASSWMGQGAETQYF. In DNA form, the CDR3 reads TGTGCCAGCAGTTGGATGGGACAGGGGGCCGAGACCCAGTACTTC. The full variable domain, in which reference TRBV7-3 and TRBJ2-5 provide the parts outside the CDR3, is GAGVSQTPSNKVTEKGKYVELRCDPISGHTALYWYRQSLGQGPEFLIYFQGTGAADDSGLPNDRFFAVRPEGSVSTLKIQRTERGDSAVYLCASSWMGQGAETQYFGPGTRLLVL.

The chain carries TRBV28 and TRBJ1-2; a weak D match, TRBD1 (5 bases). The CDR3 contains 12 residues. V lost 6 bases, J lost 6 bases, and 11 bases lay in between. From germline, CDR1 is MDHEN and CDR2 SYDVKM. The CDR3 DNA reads TGTGCCAGCAGGGGGCGCAACGATGGCTACACCTTC. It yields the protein CASRGRNDGYTF.